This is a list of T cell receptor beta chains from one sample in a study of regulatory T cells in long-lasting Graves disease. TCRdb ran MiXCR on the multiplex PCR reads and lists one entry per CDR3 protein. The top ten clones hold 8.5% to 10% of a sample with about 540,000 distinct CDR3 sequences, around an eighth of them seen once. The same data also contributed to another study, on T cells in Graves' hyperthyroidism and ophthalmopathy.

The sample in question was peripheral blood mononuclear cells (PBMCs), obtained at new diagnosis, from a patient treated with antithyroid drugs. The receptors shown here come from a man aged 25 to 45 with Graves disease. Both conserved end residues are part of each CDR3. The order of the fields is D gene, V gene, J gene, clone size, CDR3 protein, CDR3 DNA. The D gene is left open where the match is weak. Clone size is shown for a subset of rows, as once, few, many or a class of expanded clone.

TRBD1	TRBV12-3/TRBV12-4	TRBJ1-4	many	CASRNQGAVEKLFF	TGTGCCAGCAGAAATCAGGGGGCTGTTGAAAAACTGTTTTTT
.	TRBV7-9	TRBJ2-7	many	CASSLEEGRNEQYF	TGTGCCAGCAGCTTAGAGGAGGGTAGGAACGAGCAGTACTTC
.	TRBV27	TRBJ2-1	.	CASTPSGSGEQFF	TGTGCCAGCACCCCGAGTGGATCAGGTGAGCAGTTCTTC
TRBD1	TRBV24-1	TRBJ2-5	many	CATSATKGQTETQYF	TGTGCCACCAGTGCCACGAAGGGACAGACGGAGACCCAGTACTTC
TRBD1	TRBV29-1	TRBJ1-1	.	CSVGTELNTEAFF	TGCAGCGTAGGGACAGAGTTGAACACTGAAGCTTTCTTT
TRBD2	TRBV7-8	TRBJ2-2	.	CASSFGTSRTGELFF	TGTGCCAGCAGCTTTGGGACTAGCAGGACCGGGGAGCTGTTTTTT
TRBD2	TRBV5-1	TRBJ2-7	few	CASSSRTSGAAYEQYF	TGCGCCAGCAGCTCGAGGACTAGCGGGGCCGCATACGAGCAGTACTTC
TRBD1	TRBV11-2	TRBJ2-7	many	CASSSRDRGGREQYF	TGTGCCAGCAGCTCCCGGGACAGGGGAGGGCGCGAGCAGTACTTC
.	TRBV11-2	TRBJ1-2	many	CASSLEGFNGYTF	TGTGCCAGCAGCTTAGAGGGTTTCAATGGCTACACCTTC
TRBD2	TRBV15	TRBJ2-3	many	CATSATSGRTDTQYF	TGTGCCACCTCCGCCACTAGCGGTCGCACAGATACGCAGTATTTT
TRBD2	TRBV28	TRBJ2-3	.	CASPPSGSLGTDTQYF	TGTGCCAGCCCTCCTAGCGGGAGCCTGGGTACAGATACGCAGTATTTT
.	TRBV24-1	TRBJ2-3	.	CATSDFPDTQYF	TGTGCCACCAGTGATTTCCCAGATACGCAGTATTTT
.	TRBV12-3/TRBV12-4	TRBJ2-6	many	CASSFDSSGANVLTF	TGTGCCAGCAGTTTTGACAGCTCTGGGGCCAACGTCCTGACTTTC
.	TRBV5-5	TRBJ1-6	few	CASSWSPDRQNSPLHF	TGTGCCAGCAGCTGGAGCCCCGACAGACAGAATTCACCCCTCCACTTT
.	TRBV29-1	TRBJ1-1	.	CSVVDTEAFF	TGCAGCGTTGTCGACACTGAAGCTTTCTTT
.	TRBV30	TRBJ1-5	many	CAWSVRDVQPQHF	TGTGCCTGGAGTGTGAGGGATGTCCAGCCCCAGCATTTT
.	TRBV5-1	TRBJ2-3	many	CASSLALAVTSARDTQYF	TGCGCCAGCAGCTTGGCCCTGGCAGTAACTTCCGCGAGAGATACGCAGTATTTT
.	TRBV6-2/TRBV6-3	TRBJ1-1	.	CASIRTQGSEAFF	TGTGCCAGCATTCGGACCCAGGGATCTGAAGCTTTCTTT
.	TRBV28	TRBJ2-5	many	CASSTDKFLETQYF	TGTGCCAGCAGTACGGACAAATTTTTAGAGACCCAGTACTTC
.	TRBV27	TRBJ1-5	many	CASSLRTTEAGNQPQHF	TGTGCCAGCAGTTTACGGACTACTGAGGCGGGCAATCAGCCCCAGCATTTT
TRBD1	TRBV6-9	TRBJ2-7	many	CASSSHRGLLDEQYF	TGTGCCAGCAGTTCCCACAGGGGGCTGCTTGACGAGCAGTACTTC
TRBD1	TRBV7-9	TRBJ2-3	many	CASSFGQGTDTQYF	TGTGCCAGCAGCTTCGGACAGGGCACAGATACGCAGTATTTT
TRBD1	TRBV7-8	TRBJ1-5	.	CASSETGQNNQPQHF	TGTGCCAGCAGCGAAACGGGACAGAATAATCAGCCCCAGCATTTT
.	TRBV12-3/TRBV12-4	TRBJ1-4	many	CASSLDGEKLFF	TGTGCCAGCAGTTTAGACGGGGAAAAACTGTTTTTT
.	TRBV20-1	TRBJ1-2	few	CSALPTGMWGYTF	TGCAGTGCTCTACCCACGGGGATGTGGGGCTACACCTTC
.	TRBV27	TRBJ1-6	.	CASSPTTSGYNSPLHF	TGTGCCAGCAGTCCCACTACATCAGGGTATAATTCACCCCTCCACTTT
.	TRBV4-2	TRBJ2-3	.	CASSQEMARGADTQYF	TGTGCCAGCAGCCAAGAGATGGCCAGGGGAGCAGATACGCAGTATTTT
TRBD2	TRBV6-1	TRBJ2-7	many	CASSATGEGSSYEQYF	TGTGCCAGCAGTGCCACGGGGGAGGGAAGCTCCTACGAGCAGTACTTC
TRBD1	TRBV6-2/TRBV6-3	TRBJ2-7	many	CASSSIQGRWDEQYF	TGTGCCAGCAGTTCAATACAGGGGCGCTGGGACGAGCAGTACTTC
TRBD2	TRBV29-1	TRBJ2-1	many	CSVEDSGTSVYNEQFF	TGCAGCGTTGAAGACTCCGGGACTAGCGTGTACAATGAGCAGTTCTTC
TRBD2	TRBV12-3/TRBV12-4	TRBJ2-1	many	CASSLGRTSDSSYNEQFF	TGTGCCAGCAGTTTAGGACGAACTAGCGATAGCTCCTACAATGAGCAGTTCTTC
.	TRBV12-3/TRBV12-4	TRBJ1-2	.	CASSSVWGDYGYTF	TGTGCCAGCAGTTCTGTTTGGGGAGACTATGGCTACACCTTC
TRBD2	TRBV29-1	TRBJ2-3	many	CSVGSGSYTQYF	TGCAGCGTCGGTAGCGGGTCGTATACGCAGTATTTT
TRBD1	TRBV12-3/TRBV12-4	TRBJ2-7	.	CASSYLGTGDIYEQYF	TGTGCCAGCAGTTACCTCGGGACAGGAGATATTTACGAGCAGTACTTC
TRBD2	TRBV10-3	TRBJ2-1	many	CAIRAGTRSYNEQFF	TGTGCCATCAGAGCCGGGACTAGGTCCTACAATGAGCAGTTCTTC
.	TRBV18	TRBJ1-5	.	CASSPDRGQPRHF	TGTGCCAGCTCACCCGATCGGGGTCAGCCCCGGCATTTT
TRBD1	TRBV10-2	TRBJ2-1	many	CASRSPGQGTNEQFF	TGCGCCAGCAGGTCCCCGGGACAGGGAACCAATGAGCAGTTCTTC
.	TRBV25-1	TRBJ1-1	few	CASSESEENTEAFF	TGTGCCAGCAGTGAATCAGAAGAGAACACTGAAGCTTTCTTT
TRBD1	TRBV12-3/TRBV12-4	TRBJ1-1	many	CASTRTGRTEAFF	TGTGCCAGCACCCGGACAGGGAGGACTGAAGCTTTCTTT
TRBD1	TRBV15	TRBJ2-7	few	CATSHKGQMEREQYF	TGTGCCACCAGCCATAAGGGACAGATGGAACGGGAGCAGTACTTC
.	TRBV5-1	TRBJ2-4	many	CASSLGSGSGINIQYF	TGCGCCAGCAGCCTGGGTTCAGGATCCGGGATAAACATTCAGTACTTC
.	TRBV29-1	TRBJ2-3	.	CSVEWSRADTQYF	TGCAGCGTTGAATGGTCACGCGCAGATACGCAGTATTTT
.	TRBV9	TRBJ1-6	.	CASSEGPHVDSPLHF	TGTGCCAGCAGCGAGGGTCCCCACGTCGATTCACCCCTCCACTTT
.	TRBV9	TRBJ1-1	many	CASSVALNTEAFF	TGTGCCAGCAGCGTAGCCCTGAACACTGAAGCTTTCTTT
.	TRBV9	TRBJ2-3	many	CASRGLNTDTQYF	TGTGCCAGCAGGGGACTTAACACAGATACGCAGTATTTT
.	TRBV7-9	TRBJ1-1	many	CASSLGNMNTEAFF	TGTGCCAGCAGCTTGGGGAATATGAACACTGAAGCTTTCTTT
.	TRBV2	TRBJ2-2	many	CASRRATSPGELFF	TGTGCCAGCAGGCGGGCGACTAGTCCCGGGGAGCTGTTTTTT
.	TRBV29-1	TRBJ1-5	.	CSASRGFNQPQHF	TGCAGCGCATCGAGGGGCTTCAATCAGCCCCAGCATTTT
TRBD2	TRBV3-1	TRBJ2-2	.	CASSQGAGVAGELFF	TGTGCCAGCAGCCAGGGAGCGGGAGTTGCCGGGGAGCTGTTTTTT
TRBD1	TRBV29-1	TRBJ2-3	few	CSAPGTEFTDTQYF	TGCAGCGCCCCCGGGACAGAGTTCACAGATACGCAGTATTTT